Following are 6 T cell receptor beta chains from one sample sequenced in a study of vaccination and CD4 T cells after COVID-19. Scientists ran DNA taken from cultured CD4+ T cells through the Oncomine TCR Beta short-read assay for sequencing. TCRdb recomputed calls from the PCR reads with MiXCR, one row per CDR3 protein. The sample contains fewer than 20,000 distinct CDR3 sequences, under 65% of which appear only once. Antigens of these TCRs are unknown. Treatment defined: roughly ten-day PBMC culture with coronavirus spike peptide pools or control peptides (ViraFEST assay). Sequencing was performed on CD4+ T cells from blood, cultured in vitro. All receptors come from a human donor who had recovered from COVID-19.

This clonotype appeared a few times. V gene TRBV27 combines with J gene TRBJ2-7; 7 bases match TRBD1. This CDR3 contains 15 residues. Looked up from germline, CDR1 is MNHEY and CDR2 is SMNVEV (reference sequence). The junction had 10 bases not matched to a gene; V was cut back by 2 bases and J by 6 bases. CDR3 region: CASSLTPSQGPEQYF. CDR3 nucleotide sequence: TGTGCCAGCAGTTTAACCCCATCACAGGGGCCCGAGCAGTACTTC.

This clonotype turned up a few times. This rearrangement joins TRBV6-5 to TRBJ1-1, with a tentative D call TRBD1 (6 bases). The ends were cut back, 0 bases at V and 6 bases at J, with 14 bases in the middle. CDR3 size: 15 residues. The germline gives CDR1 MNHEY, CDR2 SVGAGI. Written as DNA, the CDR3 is TGTGCCAGCAGTTACTCGAGGCAGGGGATCTCTGAAGCTTTCTTT. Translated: CASSYSRQGISEAFF.

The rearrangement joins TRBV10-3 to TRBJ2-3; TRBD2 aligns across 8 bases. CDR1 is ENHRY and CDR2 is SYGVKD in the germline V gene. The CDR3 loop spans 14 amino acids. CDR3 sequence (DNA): TGTGCTCTCGGGGGGGATTTAAACACAGATACGCAGTATTTT. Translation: CALGGDLNTDTQYF.

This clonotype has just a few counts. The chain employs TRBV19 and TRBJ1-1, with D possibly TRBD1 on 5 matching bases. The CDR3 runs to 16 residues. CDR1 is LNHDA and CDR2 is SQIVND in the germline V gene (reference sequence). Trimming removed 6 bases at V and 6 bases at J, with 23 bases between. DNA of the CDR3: TGTGCCAGTAGCTCCCCTGGTCAGGGTAGTAGGGCTGAAGCTTTCTTT. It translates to CASSSPGQGSRAEAFF.

CDR3 coding DNA: TGTGCCAGCAGCCCCCAGGGCACCGGGGAGCTGTTTTTT. This sequence encodes CASSPQGTGELFF. This chain connects TRBV7-9 to TRBJ2-2, with D possibly being TRBD1 (5 bases). V was trimmed by 5 bases and J by 4 bases, leaving 8 bases between them. CDR1 and CDR2 from the germline V gene are SEHNR and FQNEAQ (reference sequence). The CDR3 is 13 amino acids.

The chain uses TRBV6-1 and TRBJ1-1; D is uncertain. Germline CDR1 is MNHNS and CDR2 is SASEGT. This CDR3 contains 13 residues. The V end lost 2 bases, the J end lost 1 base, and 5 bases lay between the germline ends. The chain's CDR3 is CASSELENTEAFF. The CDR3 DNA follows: TGTGCCAGCAGTGAACTCGAGAACACTGAAGCTTTCTTT.